Below, 17 T cell receptor beta chains from the same sample are listed, as sequenced in a study of blood T cell repertoires in COVID-19 (dated by TCRdb to the early 2020s). Libraries were built with the immunoSEQ multiplex PCR assay. Entries here come from immuneACCESS through TCRdb and include only in-frame sequences with V and J called. Some clones fail to appear in such tables; in the studies checked, an unresolved V gene covers under half of the shortfall, and the cause of the remainder is unknown. The table for this sample lists some 120,000 clones; over 70% of them were counted only once. Clones ranked in the top ten supply 5.5% to 6.5% of the sample. The specimen sequenced was peripheral blood. The receptors here all came from a man older than 75 with active or convalescent COVID-19.

This sequence joins TRBV5-6 and TRBJ1-5; D gene uncertain. The V gene's germline CDR1 is SGHDT and CDR2 YYEEEE. Trimming left V 2 bases short and J 4 bases short, with 7 bases between. This CDR3 is built from 13 residues. The CDR3 protein is CASSLGRNQPQHF. The CDR3 nucleotides read TGTGCCAGCAGCTTAGGCAGGAATCAGCCCCAGCATTTT.

The chain uses TRBV9 and TRBJ1-2; 7 bases line up with TRBD1. Germline assignment: CDR1 SGDLS and CDR2 YYNGEE. The J segment lost 7 bases and the V segment lost 0 bases, leaving 15 bases of the junction unmatched. The CDR3 runs 17 residues. The CDR3 nucleotides read TGTGCCAGCAGCGTAGGAGATCCTACCTTGGACAGGACTGGCTACACCTTC. It translates to CASSVGDPTLDRTGYTF. Drawing the rest from reference TRBV9 and TRBJ1-2, the complete variable domain is DSGVTQTPKHLITATGQRVTLRCSPRSGDLSVYWYQQSLDQGLQFLIQYYNGEERAKGNILERFSAQQFPDLHSELNLSSLELGDSALYFCASSVGDPTLDRTGYTFGSGTRLTVV.

This chain joins TRBV7-9 and TRBJ2-3; no definite D call. Trimming removed 0 bases from V and 6 bases from J, with 4 bases in between. The CDR3 is 12 residues long. Germline lookup yields CDR1 SEHNR and CDR2 FQNEAQ (reference sequence). The CDR3 loop is CASSLARDTQYF. The DNA for the CDR3 is TGTGCCAGCAGCTTAGCCAGGGATACGCAGTATTTT.

The V gene is TRBV9, the J gene TRBJ2-5; D may be TRBD2 (6 bases). The CDR3 sequence is 16 residues long. The V gene's germline CDR1 is SGDLS and CDR2 YYNGEE. Trimming took off 1 base at V and 1 base at J, with 14 bases between the two ends. The CDR3 DNA reads TGTGCCAGCAGCGTATTAGGAGGGGCCGCCCAAGAGACCCAGTACTTC. Its protein is CASSVLGGAAQETQYF.

This chain links TRBV20-1 with TRBJ1-1, with D perhaps TRBD1 (6 bases). Trimming took off 3 bases at V and 5 bases at J, with 16 bases between the two ends. The CDR3 spans 14 residues. From germline, CDR1 is DFQATT and CDR2 SNEGSKA (reference sequence). Here the CDR3 DNA reads TGCAGTGCTAGTAAGGGGGTCCCGGGAACTGAAGCTTTCTTT. It is translated as CSASKGVPGTEAFF.

This clone was seen only a few times. V is TRBV12-3 or TRBV12-4 and J is TRBJ1-4, with D possibly being TRBD1 (6 bases). CDR3 length: 13 amino acids. V was shortened by 8 bases and J by 14 bases, with 21 bases between the two germline ends. Written as DNA, the CDR3 is TGTGCCAGCTGCCCCGGGACAAACCTCAACCTGTTTTTT. It is translated as CASCPGTNLNLFF.

The J gene is TRBJ1-1, the V gene TRBV6-5, with D maybe TRBD1 (6 bases). Trimming left V 6 bases short and J 1 base short, with 9 bases between. CDR3 length: 13 amino acids. Germline-derived CDR1 and CDR2 are MNHEY and SVGAGI. The CDR3 sequence is CASSRTANTEAFF. The DNA of the CDR3 is TGTGCCAGCAGCCGGACAGCGAACACTGAAGCTTTCTTT.

The V and J genes are TRBV11-2 and TRBJ1-3; TRBD1 matches 8 bases. V shed 5 bases, J shed 0 bases, and the junction held 3 bases outside the gene matches. From germline, CDR1 is SGHAT and CDR2 FQNNGV. The CDR3 length is 15 residues. The CDR3: CASSITGGSGNTIYF. The CDR3 nucleotides are TGTGCCAGCAGCATTACAGGGGGCTCTGGAAACACCATATATTTT.

The chain uses TRBV2 and TRBJ2-6; D possibly corresponds to TRBD1 (6 bases). There are 18 residues in the CDR3. The germline V gene encodes CDR1 SNHLY and CDR2 FYNNEI. V lost 6 bases and J 0 bases, leaving 18 bases between the germline ends. In nucleotides, the CDR3 is TGTGCCAGCAGCGATCCGGGACAAATTATCTCTGGGGCCAACGTCCTGACTTTC. Amino acids: CASSDPGQIISGANVLTF.

The chain joins TRBV18 to TRBJ1-5; no clear D. V lost 3 bases and J lost 2, with 11 bases in between. The CDR3 is made up of 15 amino acids. Germline lookup yields CDR1 KGHSH and CDR2 LQKENI. The CDR3 loop is CASSPPHGGNQPQHF. CDR3 nucleotide sequence: TGTGCCAGCTCACCCCCTCACGGGGGCAATCAGCCCCAGCATTTT. The complete variable domain, with remaining parts taken from reference TRBV18 and TRBJ1-5, reads NAGVMQNPRHLVRRRGQEARLRCSPMKGHSHVYWYRQLPEEGLKFMVYLQKENIIDESGMPKERFSAEFPKEGPSILRIQQVVRGDSAAYFCASSPPHGGNQPQHFGDGTRLSIL.

The V call is TRBV7-2, the J call TRBJ1-6; the D gene is possibly TRBD1 (6 bases). The V end lost 5 bases, the J end lost 7 bases, and 15 bases lay between the germline ends. This CDR3 region has 15 residues. From germline, CDR1 is SGHTA and CDR2 FQGNSA. The CDR3 sequence: CASSQSRGLNSPLHF. The CDR3 nucleotides are TGTGCCAGCAGCCAAAGCAGGGGCCTAAATTCACCCCTCCACTTT.

This rearrangement joins TRBV10-3 to TRBJ2-5; the match to TRBD1 covers 7 bases. This CDR3 has 14 amino acids. V was clipped by 2 bases and J by 4 bases; unmatched bases: 4. Germline lookup yields CDR1 ENHRY and CDR2 SYGVKD. Here the CDR3 reads CAISEDRDGETQYF. In nucleotides, the CDR3 is TGTGCCATCAGTGAGGACAGGGATGGAGAGACCCAGTACTTC.

This chain links TRBV29-1 with TRBJ2-7; the D gene is possibly TRBD1 (6 bases). Trimming removed 3 bases at V and 4 bases at J, with 13 bases between. The CDR3 runs to 13 residues. Per germline, CDR1 SQVTM and CDR2 ANQGSEA. In nucleotides, the CDR3 is TGCAGCGTTGAGCTGGGGGCCGGGTACGAGCAGTACTTC. This codes for CSVELGAGYEQYF.

The V and J genes are TRBV27 and TRBJ2-5, with 8 bases that match TRBD1. V gave up 8 bases and J gave up 5 bases; unmatched junction bases: 7. CDR1 and CDR2 from the germline V gene are MNHEY and SMNVEV (reference sequence). The CDR3 has 13 amino acids. CDR3 region: CASQSNRGETQYF. The CDR3 DNA follows: TGTGCCAGCCAATCTAACAGGGGGGAGACCCAGTACTTC.

V gene TRBV19 combines with J gene TRBJ1-5, with TRBD1 matching over 8 bases. V trimming: 5 bases; J trimming: 3 bases; junction bases outside the gene matches: 6. The CDR3 is 15 residues long. Germline V gives CDR1 LNHDA, CDR2 SQIVND (reference sequence). The CDR3 DNA reads as TGTGCCAGTAGTTTCGGACAGGGTCCCAATCAGCCCCAGCATTTT. It codes for CASSFGQGPNQPQHF.

The V gene is TRBV19, the J gene TRBJ2-7, with TRBD1 identical over 8 bases. V trimming: 4 bases; J trimming: 7 bases; junction bases outside the gene matches: 6. The CDR3 contains 13 residues. Germline V CDR1 and CDR2: LNHDA, SQIVND (reference sequence). CDR3 sequence reads: CASSTQTGVEQYF. The CDR3 DNA reads as TGTGCCAGTAGTACACAGACAGGGGTTGAGCAGTACTTC.

The J gene is TRBJ1-4, the V gene TRBV27, with 7 bases matching TRBD1. V lost 5 bases to trimming and J lost 8 bases; unmatched junction nucleotides: 11. The CDR3 extends over 15 amino acids. Germline CDR1 MNHEY, CDR2 SMNVEV (reference sequence). As DNA, the CDR3 is TGTGCCAGCAGTCCATACGGGACAGATGAGGAAAAACTGTTTTTT. Its translation: CASSPYGTDEEKLFF.